One and the same sample provided the 6 T cell receptor beta chains below, sequenced in a study of CD8+ T cells in alopecia areata. Reverse transcription of extracted RNA yielded cDNA, which provided the sequencing template. Using immunoSEQ multiplex PCR, the repertoire was profiled, and TCRdb retains in-frame clones only, with some absent. The data hold about 210,000 clones, with 55% to 70% observed a single time. Specified treatment: oral pan-JAK inhibitor, 5-10 mg twice daily. This specimen was CD4+ T cells sorted from blood, taken at week 4, from a patient treated with tofacitinib. These receptor sequences come from a human donor with alopecia areata.

The gene calls are TRBV7-2 and TRBJ2-3, with 7 bases lining up with TRBD2. CDR3 size: 16 residues. Germline CDR1 SGHTA, CDR2 FQGNSA. J lost 0 bases, V lost 4 bases, and 7 bases had no gene match. The CDR3 nucleotides are TGTGCCAGCAGCTCCAGACTAGCCCCTAGCACAGATACGCAGTATTTT. It yields the protein CASSSRLAPSTDTQYF.

The CDR3 loop is CASSRTDMNTEAFF. CDR3 in DNA: TGTGCCAGCTCACGGACAGACATGAACACTGAAGCTTTCTTT. The chain joins TRBV18 to TRBJ1-1, with a tentative D call TRBD1 (6 bases). The CDR3 is made up of 14 amino acids. Germline-derived CDR1 and CDR2 are KGHSH and LQKENI. V shed 4 bases and J shed 0 bases, with 9 bases lying between them. The full variable domain, its missing parts supplied by reference TRBV18 and TRBJ1-1, is NAGVMQNPRHLVRRRGQEARLRCSPMKGHSHVYWYRQLPEEGLKFMVYLQKENIIDESGMPKERFSAEFPKEGPSILRIQQVVRGDSAAYFCASSRTDMNTEAFFGQGTRLTVV.

The chain employs TRBV18 and TRBJ1-1; D is perhaps TRBD1 (5 bases). Trimming left V 2 bases short and J 7 bases short, with 8 bases between. Per germline, CDR1 KGHSH and CDR2 LQKENI. The CDR3 spans 12 residues. The CDR3 spells CASSPDRNEAFF. The CDR3 DNA reads TGTGCCAGCTCACCAGACAGAAATGAAGCTTTCTTT. Based on the CDR3 plus reference TRBV18 and TRBJ1-1, the full variable domain is NAGVMQNPRHLVRRRGQEARLRCSPMKGHSHVYWYRQLPEEGLKFMVYLQKENIIDESGMPKERFSAEFPKEGPSILRIQQVVRGDSAAYFCASSPDRNEAFFGQGTRLTVV.

This chain connects TRBV9 to TRBJ2-3; TRBD1 is a possible D gene (6 bases). CDR3 length equals 15 residues. Trimming removed 0 bases at V and 5 bases at J, with 13 bases between. Germline lookup yields CDR1 SGDLS and CDR2 YYNGEE. CDR3: CASSVGAGVGDTQYF. CDR3 bases: TGTGCCAGCAGCGTAGGAGCAGGGGTGGGAGATACGCAGTATTTT.

This clone was counted a few times. The chain carries TRBV6-6 and TRBJ2-7, with D uncertain. The CDR3 totals 13 residues. Trimming pared 6 bases from V and 4 bases from J, leaving 13 bases between. The germline gives CDR1 MNHNY, CDR2 SVGAGI (reference sequence). The DNA of the CDR3 is TGTGCCAGCAGCCCCAGTCTCGAATACGAGCAGTACTTC. It translates to CASSPSLEYEQYF.

This clone was counted once. V usage is TRBV29-1 and J usage is TRBJ2-7; D unclear. The V and J ends lost 6 bases and 3 bases respectively, with 12 bases between them. This CDR3 has 12 residues. The germline gives CDR1 SQVTM, CDR2 ANQGSEA. The CDR3 DNA reads as TGCAGCGTAAGATTGGCCCTCTACGAGCAGTACTTC. Protein product: CSVRLALYEQYF.